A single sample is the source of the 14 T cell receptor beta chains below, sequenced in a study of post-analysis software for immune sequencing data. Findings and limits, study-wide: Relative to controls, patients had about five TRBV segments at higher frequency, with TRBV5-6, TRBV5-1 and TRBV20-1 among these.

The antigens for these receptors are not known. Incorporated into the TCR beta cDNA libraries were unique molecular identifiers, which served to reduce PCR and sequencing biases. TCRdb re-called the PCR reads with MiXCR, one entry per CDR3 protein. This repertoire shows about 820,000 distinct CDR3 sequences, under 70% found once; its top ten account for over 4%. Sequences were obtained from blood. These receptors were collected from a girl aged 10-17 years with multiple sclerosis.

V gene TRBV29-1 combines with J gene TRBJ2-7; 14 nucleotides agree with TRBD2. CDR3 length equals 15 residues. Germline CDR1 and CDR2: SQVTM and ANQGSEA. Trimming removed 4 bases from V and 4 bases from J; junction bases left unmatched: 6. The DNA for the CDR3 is TGCAGCGTTGGTACGGGACTAGCGGGAGTATACGAGCAGTACTTC. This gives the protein CSVGTGLAGVYEQYF.

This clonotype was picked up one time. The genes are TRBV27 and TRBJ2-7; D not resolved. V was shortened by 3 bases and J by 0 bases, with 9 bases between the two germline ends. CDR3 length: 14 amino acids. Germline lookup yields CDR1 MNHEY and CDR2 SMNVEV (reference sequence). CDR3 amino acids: CASSLFKSSYEQYF. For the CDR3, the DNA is TGTGCCAGCAGTTTGTTTAAGAGCTCCTACGAGCAGTACTTC.

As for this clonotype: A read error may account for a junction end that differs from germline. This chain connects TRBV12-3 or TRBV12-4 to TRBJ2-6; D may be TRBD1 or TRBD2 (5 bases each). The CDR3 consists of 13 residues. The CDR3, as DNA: TGTGCCAGCCCCGGGGCTGGGGCCAACGTCCCGACTTTC. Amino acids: CASPGAGANVPTF.

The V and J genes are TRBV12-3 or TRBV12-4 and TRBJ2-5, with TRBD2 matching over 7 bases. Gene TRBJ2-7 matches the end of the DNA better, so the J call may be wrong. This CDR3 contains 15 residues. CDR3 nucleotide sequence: TGTGCCAGCAGTTTCGGGCGGGAGAGGGGCCACGAGCAGTACTTC. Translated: CASSFGRERGHEQYF.

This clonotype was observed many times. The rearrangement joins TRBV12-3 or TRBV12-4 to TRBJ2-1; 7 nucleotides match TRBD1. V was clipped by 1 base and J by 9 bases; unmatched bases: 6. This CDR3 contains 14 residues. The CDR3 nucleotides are TGTGCCAGCAGTTTAGATCGACAGGGCCGTGAGCAGTTCTTC. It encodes CASSLDRQGREQFF.

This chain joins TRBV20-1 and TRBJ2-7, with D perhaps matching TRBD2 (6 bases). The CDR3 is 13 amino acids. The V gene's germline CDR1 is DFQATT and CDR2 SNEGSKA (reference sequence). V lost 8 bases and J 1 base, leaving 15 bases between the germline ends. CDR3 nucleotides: TGCAGTACTATTGGAGGGAATTCCTACGAGCAGTACTTC. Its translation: CSTIGGNSYEQYF.

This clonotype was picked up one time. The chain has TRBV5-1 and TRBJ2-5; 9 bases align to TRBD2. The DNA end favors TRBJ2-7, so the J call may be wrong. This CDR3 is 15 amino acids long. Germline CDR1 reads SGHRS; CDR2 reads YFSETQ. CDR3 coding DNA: TGCGCCAGCAGCTCGGGCTCACTAGCGGGTTACGAGCAGTACTTC. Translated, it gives CASSSGSLAGYEQYF.

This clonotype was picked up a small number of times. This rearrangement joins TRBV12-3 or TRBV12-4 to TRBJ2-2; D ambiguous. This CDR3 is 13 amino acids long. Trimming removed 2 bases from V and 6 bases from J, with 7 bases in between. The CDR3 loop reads CASSLRDPGELFF. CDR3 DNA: TGTGCCAGCAGTTTAAGGGATCCCGGGGAGCTGTTTTTT.

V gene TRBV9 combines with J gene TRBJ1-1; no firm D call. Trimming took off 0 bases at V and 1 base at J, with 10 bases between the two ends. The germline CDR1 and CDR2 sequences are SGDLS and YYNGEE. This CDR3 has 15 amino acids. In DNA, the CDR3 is TGTGCCAGCAGCGTAGCCATCGCAGGGAACACTGAAGCTTTCTTT. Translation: CASSVAIAGNTEAFF.

CDR3 sequence: CASSQVPGAHEQYF. The CDR3 DNA reads as TGTGCCAGCAGCCAAGTCCCGGGAGCCCACGAGCAGTACTTC. The rearrangement uses TRBV3-1 and TRBJ2-7, with D possibly matching TRBD2 (6 bases). Germline-derived CDR1 and CDR2 are LGHDT and YNNKEL (reference sequence). The CDR3 extends over 14 amino acids. Trimming shortened V by 1 base and J by 5 bases, and 12 bases separated the two germline ends.

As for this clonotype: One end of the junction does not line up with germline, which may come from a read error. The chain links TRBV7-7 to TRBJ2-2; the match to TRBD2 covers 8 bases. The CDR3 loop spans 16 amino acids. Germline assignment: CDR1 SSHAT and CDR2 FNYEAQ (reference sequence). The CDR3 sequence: CASRVLAGTNTGELFF. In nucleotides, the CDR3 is TGTGCTAGCAGGGTCTTAGCGGGAACGAACACCGGGGAGCTGTTTTTT.

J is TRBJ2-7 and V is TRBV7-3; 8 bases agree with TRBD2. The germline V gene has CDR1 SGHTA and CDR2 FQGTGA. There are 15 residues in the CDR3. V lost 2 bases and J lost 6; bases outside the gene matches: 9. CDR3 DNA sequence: TGTGCCAGCAGCTTAGTCCCAGCGGGAGATCGCGAGCAGTACTTC. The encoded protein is CASSLVPAGDREQYF.

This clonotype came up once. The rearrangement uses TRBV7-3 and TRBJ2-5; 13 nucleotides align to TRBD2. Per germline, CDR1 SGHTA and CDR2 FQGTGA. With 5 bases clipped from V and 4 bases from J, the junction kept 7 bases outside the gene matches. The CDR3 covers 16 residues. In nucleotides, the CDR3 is TGTGCCAGCAGCAGCGGACTAGCGGGAGTCGGAGAGACCCAGTACTTC. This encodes CASSSGLAGVGETQYF. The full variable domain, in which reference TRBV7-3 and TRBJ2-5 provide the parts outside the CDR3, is GAGVSQTPSNKVTEKGKYVELRCDPISGHTALYWYRQSLGQGPEFLIYFQGTGAADDSGLPNDRFFAVRPEGSVSTLKIQRTERGDSAVYLCASSSGLAGVGETQYFGPGTRLLVL.

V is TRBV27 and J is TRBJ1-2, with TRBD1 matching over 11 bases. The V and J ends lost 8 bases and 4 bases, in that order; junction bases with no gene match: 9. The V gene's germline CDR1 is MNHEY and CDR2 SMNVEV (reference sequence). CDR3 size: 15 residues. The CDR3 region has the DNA TGTGCCAGCTTCCCCACCGGGACAGGGGGCTATGGCTACACCTTC. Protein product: CASFPTGTGGYGYTF.